The T cell receptor beta chain under discussion was sequenced for a study of blood T cell repertoires in COVID-19 (dated by TCRdb to 2019 to 2021). For the wider study: Collaborator samples came from the United States, Italy and Spain and covered acute and convalescent phases of COVID-19. The prospective study material was composed of cDNA or gDNA derived from T cells, B-cell-depleted T cells, or PBMCs. Deeply sampled blood TCRbeta repertoires from subjects exposed to, actively infected with, or recovered from COVID-19 were included in the dataset. The repertoires were released in a freely available public database intended as a resource for research on the immune response to SARS-CoV-2. Samples were obtained from the ongoing ImmuneRACE study (first 160 participants) and from 1,254 subjects provided by 6 global collaborators. A de-identified subject ID, COVID-19 status, age in years and sex were almost always included in the sample metadata. HLA class I and class II types, where available, came from metadata supplied by the sample provider rather than from assay-based typing. Overall results and qualifications from the work: Clinical and demographic metadata were provided uncurated, with the amount varying by source and participant.

A word on this clone: Which antigen it targets is not known. No per-base quality is available; no much larger clone lies one base away.

The immunoSEQ Assay, a bias-controlled multiplex PCR, was used to amplify TCRbeta CDR3 regions from genomic DNA. Per the source publication's procedure: The number of nucleated cells in each sample was estimated from the amplification of reference gene primers within the assay. To quantify the absolute abundance of each unique TCRbeta CDR3 rearrangement, sequence reads were collapsed and filtered. Productive Simpson clonality was computed per sample as the square root of Simpson's diversity index over productive rearrangements. TCRdb re-hosts the immuneACCESS table, in-frame sequences only. Its copies lack some clones; in the studies checked, an unresolved V gene accounts for under half of them, and the cause for the rest is not known. That table gives V, J and clone size, and the DNA gave D and trimming. The sample includes about 59,000 clones, with 79% observed a single time. The biggest ten clones account for over 3% of the sample.

V lost 5 bases and J lost 4 bases, and the count of bases not matched to a germline gene is 3. The germline V gene gives CDR1 as MDHEN and CDR2 as SYDVKM. From the cysteine up to the phenylalanine, the CDR3 has a length of 15 residues. Only CDR3 DNA is held: 45 bases, read in frame from base 1. The collaborating institutions used their own protocols to collect whole blood in K2EDTA tubes. For TCRbeta analysis, collaborator samples were shipped as frozen whole blood, as isolated PBMCs, or as DNA extracted from either sample type. The material sequenced was peripheral blood. The TCR was taken from a man in his sixties with acute or convalescent COVID-19. The chain is assembled from TRBV28 and TRBJ2-5, with 14 bases aligning to TRBD2. The nucleotides are TGTGCCAGCAGTCCAGGACTAGCGGGAGGAGAGACCCAGTACTTC. This gives the protein CASSPGLAGGETQYF.